The rows below give T cell receptor beta chains drawn from one sample of a study of Graves' ophthalmopathy and Graves' hyperthyroidism. TCRdb called the multiplex PCR reads again in MiXCR, with one record for every CDR3 protein. The sample carries approximately 700,000 distinct CDR3 sequences, 35% to 45% recorded once. Sequenced sample: peripheral blood. Receptor source: an adult man with Graves' ophthalmopathy. Both conserved end residues are part of each CDR3. A D gene is named only where the DNA matches it firmly. Size values are once, few and many counts, or a class for expanded clones, and some rows have none.

J gene | clone size | D gene | V gene | CDR3 protein | CDR3 DNA
TRBJ1-1 | many | - | TRBV29-1 | CSVVSPTEAFF | TGCAGCGTTGTAAGTCCGACTGAAGCTTTCTTT
TRBJ2-7 | many | - | TRBV5-5 | CASSPTGLDYGEQYF | TGTGCCAGCAGCCCGACGGGACTTGACTACGGCGAGCAGTACTTC
TRBJ1-5 | many | TRBD1 | TRBV20-1 | CSARQGTGLVANQPQHF | TGCAGTGCTAGGCAGGGGACAGGGCTAGTAGCAAATCAGCCCCAGCATTTT
TRBJ2-5 | many | - | TRBV2 | CAIRGQETQYF | TGTGCTATCAGGGGCCAAGAGACCCAGTACTTC
TRBJ2-7 | - | - | TRBV4-3 | CASSQDGQSSYEQYF | TGCGCCAGCAGCCAGGACGGACAGTCCTCCTACGAGCAGTACTTC
TRBJ1-2 | - | - | TRBV30 | CAWDSNYGYTF | TGTGCCTGGGACAGCAACTATGGCTACACCTTC
TRBJ1-2 | many | - | TRBV29-1 | CSVRDSPYGYTF | TGCAGCGTTCGAGACAGCCCCTATGGCTACACCTTC
TRBJ2-7 | many | TRBD2 | TRBV6-1 | CATTTGTIYEQYF | TGTGCCACCACCACCGGGACTATCTACGAGCAGTACTTC
TRBJ2-5 | - | - | TRBV2 | CASNRGHETQYF | TGTGCCAGCAACCGGGGGCACGAGACCCAGTACTTC
TRBJ1-4 | many | - | TRBV5-1 | CASSQTVGGTNEKLFF | TGCGCCAGCAGCCAAACGGTCGGGGGAACTAATGAAAAACTGTTTTTT
TRBJ2-7 | many | - | TRBV7-3 | CASSLDSASYEQYF | TGTGCCAGCAGCTTAGATTCCGCATCCTACGAGCAGTACTTC
TRBJ2-7 | many | - | TRBV2 | CASKGLEQYF | TGTGCCAGCAAGGGACTCGAGCAGTACTTC
TRBJ2-1 | - | TRBD1 | TRBV2 | CASTTGGNEQFF | TGTGCCAGCACGACAGGGGGGAATGAGCAGTTCTTC
TRBJ1-2 | many | - | TRBV10-3 | CAIRPTGPRDYGYTF | TGTGCCATCAGGCCGACAGGTCCTAGGGACTATGGCTACACCTTC
TRBJ1-2 | many | TRBD1 | TRBV20-1 | CSAPGQGDYGYTF | TGCAGTGCTCCGGGACAGGGGGACTATGGCTACACCTTC
TRBJ1-2 | many | - | TRBV29-1 | CSVEDIGSYGYTF | TGCAGCGTTGAAGATATTGGGTCCTATGGCTACACCTTC
TRBJ1-6 | few | TRBD1 | TRBV10-3 | CASSEAGQGYSPLHF | TGTGCCAGCAGTGAAGCGGGACAGGGATATTCACCCCTCCACTTT
TRBJ1-4 | - | TRBD1 | TRBV20-1 | CSAHRGNTEKLFF | TGCAGTGCTCACAGGGGGAACACTGAAAAACTGTTTTTT
TRBJ2-1 | - | - | TRBV10-3 | CASSPFQGSYFNEQFF | TGTGCCAGCAGCCCATTTCAAGGGTCTTACTTTAATGAGCAGTTCTTC
TRBJ1-1 | many | - | TRBV10-3 | CAITPLPGRIDTEAFF | TGTGCCATCACCCCCTTACCCGGCAGGATCGACACTGAAGCTTTCTTT
TRBJ1-1 | many | - | TRBV10-3 | CAIGNNRDGAEAFF | TGTGCCATCGGGAACAACAGGGATGGAGCTGAAGCTTTCTTT
TRBJ1-2 | few | - | TRBV19 | CASSIDSTDRNYGYTF | TGTGCCAGTAGTATAGATTCAACAGATCGAAACTATGGCTACACCTTC
TRBJ1-5 | many | TRBD1 | TRBV7-8 | CASSLQGASNQPQHF | TGTGCCAGCAGCTTACAGGGGGCAAGCAATCAGCCCCAGCATTTT
TRBJ1-5 | many | - | TRBV12-3/TRBV12-4 | CASSPTGSPQHF | TGTGCCAGCAGTCCCACGGGATCGCCCCAGCATTTT
TRBJ2-3 | - | TRBD1 | TRBV10-3 | CAADRGSNTQYF | TGTGCCGCAGACAGGGGAAGCAATACGCAGTATTTT
TRBJ2-2 | many | TRBD2 | TRBV10-3 | CAISDPLAGAPNTGELFF | TGTGCCATCAGTGATCCGCTAGCGGGGGCCCCGAACACCGGGGAGCTGTTTTTT
TRBJ1-5 | many | - | TRBV5-6 | CASSGGRWGRGQPQHF | TGTGCCAGCAGCGGGGGCCGATGGGGGCGCGGTCAGCCCCAGCATTTT
TRBJ2-7 | - | - | TRBV19 | CASTPGRGGYEQYF | TGTGCCAGTACCCCAGGTAGGGGGGGCTACGAGCAGTACTTC
TRBJ1-6 | - | TRBD1 | TRBV14 | CASTGGQTYNSPLHF | TGTGCCAGCACTGGGGGACAGACCTATAATTCACCCCTCCACTTT
TRBJ1-1 | - | - | TRBV6-5 | CASSYHQTANTEAFF | TGTGCCAGCAGTTACCACCAAACAGCGAACACTGAAGCTTTCTTT
TRBJ2-7 | - | - | TRBV7-3 | CASSLGGGAVDERYF | TGCGCCAGCAGCCTGGGGGGGGGCGCGGTGGACGAGCGGTACTTC
TRBJ2-2 | - | - | TRBV29-1 | CSVGTYTGELFF | TGCAGCGTTGGAACATACACCGGGGAGCTGTTTTTT
TRBJ2-7 | many | - | TRBV7-2 | CASSLDPGGSYEQYF | TGTGCCAGCAGCTTAGATCCAGGGGGGTCCTACGAGCAGTACTTC
TRBJ2-5 | many | TRBD2 | TRBV20-1 | CSAYLTSGQETQYF | TGCAGTGCTTACCTGACTAGCGGCCAAGAGACCCAGTACTTC
TRBJ1-5 | many | - | TRBV19 | CASTWDWMSNQPQHF | TGTGCCAGTACTTGGGACTGGATGTCCAATCAGCCCCAGCATTTT
TRBJ1-1 | few | TRBD1 | TRBV2 | CASGSTGGLPEAFF | TGTGCCAGCGGCAGCACAGGGGGCTTACCTGAAGCTTTCTTT
TRBJ2-7 | - | - | TRBV24-1 | CATSDPNYYEQYF | TGTGCCACCAGCGATCCAAACTACTACGAGCAGTACTTC
TRBJ2-3 | few | TRBD2 | TRBV25-1 | CASSGAGAGTQYF | TGTGCCAGCAGTGGAGCGGGGGCGGGTACGCAGTATTTT
TRBJ1-2 | - | - | TRBV5-1 | CASSSGRSDGYTF | TGCGCCAGCAGTTCAGGGAGATCGGATGGCTACACCTTC
TRBJ2-5 | - | - | TRBV20-1 | CSARDLSEETQYF | TGCAGTGCTAGGGACCTAAGCGAGGAGACCCAGTACTTC
TRBJ2-7 | many | TRBD1 | TRBV7-3 | CASSLTTGVYEQYF | TGTGCCAGCAGCTTAACCACAGGGGTCTACGAGCAGTACTTC
TRBJ2-5 | many | TRBD2 | TRBV9 | CASSATAGVQETQYF | TGTGCCAGCAGCGCCACAGCGGGGGTGCAAGAGACCCAGTACTTC
TRBJ2-7 | - | - | TRBV5-1 | CASSSGSRRGTYEQYF | TGCGCCAGCAGCTCCGGGAGTCGCAGGGGCACCTACGAGCAGTACTTC
TRBJ2-5 | few | TRBD2 | TRBV7-3 | CASSLRAAGRRETQYF | TGTGCCAGCAGCTTAAGGGCAGCGGGGCGTCGGGAGACCCAGTACTTC
TRBJ1-1 | - | - | TRBV20-1 | CSARESAEAFF | TGCAGTGCTAGAGAGTCAGCTGAAGCTTTCTTT
TRBJ2-6 | - | - | TRBV25-1 | CASEGPAGANVLTF | TGTGCCAGCGAGGGACCTGCGGGGGCCAACGTCCTGACTTTC
TRBJ2-2 | - | - | TRBV7-3 | CASSLRAREKPGSCFF | -
TRBJ1-6 | - | TRBD1 | TRBV25-1 | CASSDEAGGRSPLHF | TGTGCCAGCAGTGATGAGGCAGGGGGCAGGTCACCCCTCCACTTT
TRBJ1-5 | - | TRBD1 | TRBV4-2 | CASSQDRSTGLYQPQHF | TGTGCCAGCAGCCAAGATCGGTCGACAGGGCTCTATCAGCCCCAGCATTTT
TRBJ1-5 | - | - | TRBV6-1 | CAIAGGVSSNQPQHF | TGTGCCATTGCTGGAGGGGTTTCCTCCAATCAGCCCCAGCATTTT
TRBJ1-1 | - | - | TRBV10-3 | CATEAGLGGYNEAFF | TGTGCCACCGAAGCGGGGCTGGGAGGCTACAATGAAGCTTTCTTT
TRBJ2-5 | few | - | TRBV12-3/TRBV12-4 | CASTQDRPLRETQYF | TGTGCCAGCACCCAGGACAGACCCCTACGGGAGACCCAGTACTTC
TRBJ2-6 | - | - | TRBV15 | CATSSFLTGANVLTF | TGTGCCACCAGCAGTTTCCTCACTGGGGCCAACGTCCTGACTTTC
TRBJ1-4 | few | TRBD1 | TRBV25-1 | CAWSAGTDEKLFF | TGTGCCTGGAGTGCAGGGACAGACGAAAAACTGTTTTTT
TRBJ1-2 | many | TRBD1 | TRBV20-1 | CSARGDRESYGYTF | TGCAGTGCTAGAGGGGACAGGGAGAGCTATGGCTACACCTTC
TRBJ2-7 | - | TRBD1 | TRBV18 | CASSPGQGTAEQYF | TGTGCCAGCTCACCGGGACAGGGGACGGCCGAGCAGTACTTC
TRBJ1-3 | many | - | TRBV20-1 | CSAEGQGNTIYF | TGCAGTGCTGAAGGACAGGGAAACACCATATATTTT
TRBJ2-7 | - | TRBD1 | TRBV29-1 | CSVEGGTGAYEQYF | TGCAGCGTTGAAGGTGGGACAGGGGCCTACGAGCAGTACTTC
TRBJ2-7 | - | TRBD2 | TRBV18 | CASSPSSGGAIEQYF | TGTGCCAGCTCACCCTCTAGCGGGGGGGCCATCGAGCAGTACTTC
TRBJ2-5 | - | - | TRBV7-9 | CASSSGPVETQYF | TGTGCCAGCAGCTCGGGACCGGTTGAGACCCAGTACTTC